The present TCR beta chain was sequenced within a study of blood T cell repertoires in COVID-19 (dated by TCRdb to 2018 to 2020). Regarding the complete study: Samples covering the acute and convalescent phases of COVID-19 were provided by collaborators in the United States, Italy and Spain. Where HLA class I and class II types were available, the types were taken from metadata supplied by the sample provider, not from assay-based typing. Subjects who had been exposed to COVID-19, were actively infected with it, or had recovered from it provided the deeply sampled blood TCRbeta repertoires that made up the dataset. The samples were drawn from two sources: the first 160 participants of the ongoing ImmuneRACE study, and 1,254 subjects contributed by 6 global collaborators. The material from the prospective study consisted of cDNA or gDNA derived from T cells, B-cell-depleted T cells, or PBMCs. Sample metadata almost always included a de-identified subject ID, COVID-19 status, age in years and sex. A freely available public database, intended as a resource for researchers studying the immune response to SARS-CoV-2, is where the repertoires were released. What the authors observed across the whole study: Clinical and demographic metadata were provided uncurated, with the amount varying by source and participant.

Worth noting for this clone: Its antigen remains undetermined. It has no much larger one-base neighbor in the sample; base qualities were not kept.

Whole blood was collected in K2EDTA tubes by collaborating institutions according to the institutions' own protocols. For TCRbeta analysis, collaborators shipped samples in one of three forms: frozen whole blood, isolated PBMCs, or DNA extracted from either of those sample types. Taken from the germline V gene, the CDR1 and CDR2 loops are ENHRY and SYGVKD. The CDR3, from cysteine to phenylalanine, totals 15 residues. The DNA shown is the 45-base CDR3, in frame from base 1. V loses 0 bases of germline sequence and J loses 11 bases, and the interval between the two ends is 19 bases. TCRbeta CDR3 regions were amplified from genomic DNA by means of the immunoSEQ Assay, a bias-controlled multiplex PCR. Regarding the original processing steps: The number of nucleated cells in each sample was estimated by amplification of reference gene primers within the assay. To quantify the absolute abundance of each unique TCRbeta CDR3 rearrangement, sequence reads were collapsed and filtered. For each sample, productive Simpson clonality was calculated by taking the square root of Simpson's diversity index across productive rearrangements. As stored in TCRdb, this immuneACCESS dataset retains in-frame rearrangements with V and J assigned. A fraction of the clones does not appear; measured against another copy, unresolved V genes explain less than half of the discrepancy, and the remainder lacks a known reason. V and J calls and clone size are as listed in that table; D and trimming were resolved from the DNA. The sample records 15,000 to 20,000 clones, 75% to 90% of which are singletons. The ten largest clones add up to approximately 11% of the sample.

The receptor comes from a man at least 80 years old with acute or convalescent COVID-19. Sample: peripheral blood. The chain is assembled from TRBV10-3 and TRBJ1-1; possibly the D gene is TRBD1, per 6 matching bases. CDR3 reads: CAISESKGHHEDAFF. The DNA sequence follows: TGTGCCATCAGTGAGTCGAAGGGACACCACGAAGATGCTTTCTTT.